This T cell receptor (beta chain) derives from a study of T cells after yellow fever vaccination (dated by TCRdb to between 2018 and 2021). With respect to the entire study: The SMART-Seq v4 Ultra Low Input RNA kit was used to prepare libraries from fractions with low cell numbers. To follow T-cell clones before and after primary and booster YFV17D yellow fever vaccination, bulk TCR alpha and beta repertoires were sequenced over time. Two healthy male donors, one aged 18 to 29 and one aged 30 to 40 years, made up the cohort. Blood samples were taken at several timepoints before and after primary and secondary immunization, and bulk PBMC replicates and cell subsets were isolated. The paper's findings and limits, for the study overall: A small fraction of clonotypes appeared in both the CD4 and CD8 compartments, likely as a result of convergent recombination. After the booster, most clones that had expanded after primary vaccination were detected again (approximately 96% of CD4 and 70% to 90% of CD8), suggesting broad maintenance of memory. FACS-sorted repertoires could contain abundant contaminating clonotypes from the bulk population, so computational filtering was required. Only two donors were included in the study, so the extent to which the findings can be generalized is limited. Compared with the primary T-cell response, the secondary T-cell response was faster but weaker, reaching its peak on day 5 rather than on day 15.

What the treatment or condition label conveys for this sample: live attenuated yellow fever vaccine strain. Two biological replicates of bulk PBMCs were collected at each blood-draw timepoint. PBMCs were isolated from peripheral blood using a standard Ficoll-Paque protocol. TriZol was used to extract RNA from bulk PBMCs, from CD4 and CD8 fractions, and from dextramer-positive and dextramer-negative fractions. The CDR3, cysteine through phenylalanine, is 15 amino acids long. Only CDR3 DNA remains: 45 bases, in frame from the first base. V is trimmed back by 4 bases and J by 3 bases, and the junction contains 3 bases that no gene match accounts for. The germline V gene specifies MNHNS as CDR1 and SASEGT as CDR2. A note on this clonotype: Its antigen specificity is not known. Qualities for individual bases were not recorded, and no much larger clone is one base off.

Synthesis of TCR cDNA relied on 5'RACE template switching, a step that introduced a universal primer site along with unique molecular identifiers. Priming for cDNA synthesis came from both the TCR alpha and TCR beta constant segments. Libraries were amplified in two PCR steps, with sample barcodes and sequencing adapters added in the second step. Libraries were sequenced on Illumina HiSeq 2500 (2x100 bp) or NovaSeq (2x150 bp). The study's own analysis went as follows. MIGEC handled demultiplexing of reads and collapsing into UMI consensus sequences, while MiXCR performed V(D)J alignment. Vaccine-responding clonotypes were identified with edgeR using replicate PBMC samples, with FDR below 0.01 and a log2 fold change above 5 up to day 15 being required. CD4 or CD8 identity was assigned to each bulk clonotype according to whether the clonotype was present at higher abundance in the sequenced CD4 repertoire or the sequenced CD8 repertoire. The raw public reads went through TCRdb reprocessing: fastp at Q25, MiXCR clone calling, in-frame beta chains kept. Rows merge per CDR3 protein into single entries with the most common DNA and genes. These V and J calls derive from TCRdb rather than the authors' analysis. The sample records about 350,000 distinct CDR3 sequences, 8.1% of which are singletons. The ten largest account for approximately 18% of the sample.

The starting material was PBMCs, obtained more than 35 days after the first yellow fever vaccination. The TCR was taken from a man aged 18 to 29 who received the YFV17D yellow fever vaccine. Recombination joined TRBV6-1 with TRBJ2-3; 11 middle bases align to TRBD2. Here is the DNA: TGTGCCAGCAGTGGGTTAGCGGGGGGGACAGATACGCAGTATTTT. Its amino acids are CASSGLAGGTDTQYF.